This record covers a single T cell receptor beta chain. Its antigen specificity is not known. No base qualities exist here, and no much larger clone lies one base off it. This specimen comes from a study of blood T cell repertoires in COVID-19 (dated by TCRdb to 2018 to 2020). Looking at the study overall: Samples covering the acute and convalescent phases of COVID-19 were provided by collaborators in the United States, Italy and Spain. The material from the prospective study consisted of cDNA or gDNA derived from T cells, B-cell-depleted T cells, or PBMCs. Deeply sampled blood TCRbeta repertoires from subjects exposed to, actively infected with, or recovered from COVID-19 were included in the dataset. The repertoires were released in a freely available public database meant as a resource for research on the immune response to SARS-CoV-2. Samples were obtained from the ongoing ImmuneRACE study (first 160 participants) and from 1,000 to 1,500 subjects provided by 6 global collaborators. The sample metadata nearly always contained a de-identified subject ID, COVID-19 status, age in years and sex. HLA class I and class II types, where available, came from metadata supplied by the sample provider rather than from assay-based typing. Broader findings and caveats from the paper: The amount of clinical and demographic metadata varied by source and participant and was provided uncurated.

TCRbeta CDR3 regions were amplified from genomic DNA using the immunoSEQ Assay, a bias-controlled multiplex PCR. Processing in the source paper ran as follows. The number of nucleated cells in each sample was estimated from the amplification of reference gene primers within the assay. To quantify the absolute abundance of each unique TCRbeta CDR3 rearrangement, sequence reads were collapsed and filtered. For each sample, productive Simpson clonality was calculated as the square root of Simpson's diversity index over productive rearrangements. The clones in this table, taken by TCRdb from immuneACCESS, are in-frame only. Not every clone is retained; where verified, under half of the shortfall comes from an unresolved V gene, and the cause of the rest is unknown. V and J calls and clone size are copied from that table; D and trimming were computed from the DNA. The sample table contains under 150,000 clones; only one count was recorded for more than 70% of them. Together, the top ten hold about an eighth of the sample.

Reading from cysteine to phenylalanine, the CDR3 counts 12 amino acids. Of the read, only the CDR3 DNA is kept; its 36 bases are in frame from base 1. The germline ends are 14 bases apart after V is trimmed by 11 bases and J by 6 bases. From a lookup of the germline V gene, CDR1 and CDR2 are WSHSY and SAAADI. Each collaborating institution followed its own protocols to collect whole blood in K2EDTA tubes. For TCRbeta analysis, collaborator samples were shipped as frozen whole blood, as isolated PBMCs, or as DNA extracted from either sample type. The rearranged segments are TRBV10-2 and TRBJ2-4; TRBD2 is a weak D gene call, 7 bases matching. Sequencing used peripheral blood. The clonotype originates from a man aged 60 to 69 with active or convalescent COVID-19. The DNA sequence follows: TGCGCCTCCTCCGGGGGGCCAAACATTCAGTACTTC. This encodes CASSGGPNIQYF.